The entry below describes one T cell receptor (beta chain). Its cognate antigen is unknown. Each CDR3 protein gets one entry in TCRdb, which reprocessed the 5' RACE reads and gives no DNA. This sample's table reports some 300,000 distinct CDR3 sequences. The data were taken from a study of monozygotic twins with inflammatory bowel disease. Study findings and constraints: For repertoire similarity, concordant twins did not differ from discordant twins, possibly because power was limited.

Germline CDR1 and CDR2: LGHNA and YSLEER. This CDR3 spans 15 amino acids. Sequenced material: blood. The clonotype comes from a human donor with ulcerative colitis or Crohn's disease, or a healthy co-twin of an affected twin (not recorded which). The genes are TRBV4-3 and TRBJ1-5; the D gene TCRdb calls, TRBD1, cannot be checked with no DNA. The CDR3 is CASSQNRGRDQPQHF.